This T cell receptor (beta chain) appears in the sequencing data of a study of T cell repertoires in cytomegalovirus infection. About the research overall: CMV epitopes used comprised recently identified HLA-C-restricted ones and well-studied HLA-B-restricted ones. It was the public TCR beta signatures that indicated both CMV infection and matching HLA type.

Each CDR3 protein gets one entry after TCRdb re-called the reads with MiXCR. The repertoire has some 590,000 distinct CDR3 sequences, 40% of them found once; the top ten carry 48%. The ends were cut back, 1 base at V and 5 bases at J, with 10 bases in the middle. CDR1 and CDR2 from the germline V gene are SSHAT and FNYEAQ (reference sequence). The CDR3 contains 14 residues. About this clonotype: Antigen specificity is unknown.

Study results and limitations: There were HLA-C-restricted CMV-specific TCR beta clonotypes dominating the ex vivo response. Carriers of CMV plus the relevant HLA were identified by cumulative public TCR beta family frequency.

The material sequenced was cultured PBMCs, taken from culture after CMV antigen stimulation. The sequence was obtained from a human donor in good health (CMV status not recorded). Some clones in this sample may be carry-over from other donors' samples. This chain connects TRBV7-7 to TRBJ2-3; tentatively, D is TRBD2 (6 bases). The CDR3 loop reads CASSLGGDQDTQYF. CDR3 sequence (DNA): TGTGCCAGCAGCTTAGGCGGGGACCAAGATACGCAGTATTTT.